This T cell receptor (beta chain) stems from a study of blood T cell repertoires in COVID-19. At the level of the study: In each case, the material was cDNA or gDNA derived from T cells, B-cell-depleted T cells, or PBMCs.

Germline trimming cut 2 bases from V and 6 bases from J; bases unmatched to any gene: 12. Germline assignment: CDR1 SNHLY and CDR2 FYNNEI. CDR3 length: 16 amino acids. Some clones are missing from TCRdb's copy, which holds only in-frame ones; the method was immunoSEQ multiplex PCR. The data show about 210,000 clones, around 80% seen once. The chain combines TRBV2 with TRBJ1-2; 7 bases agree with TRBD1. Sample: peripheral blood. The sequence was collected from a woman in her 70s with acute or convalescent COVID-19. CDR3 coding DNA: TGTGCCAGCAGTGAACCGCCGGGACAGACCTCCGATGGCTACACCTTC. Protein sequence: CASSEPPGQTSDGYTF.